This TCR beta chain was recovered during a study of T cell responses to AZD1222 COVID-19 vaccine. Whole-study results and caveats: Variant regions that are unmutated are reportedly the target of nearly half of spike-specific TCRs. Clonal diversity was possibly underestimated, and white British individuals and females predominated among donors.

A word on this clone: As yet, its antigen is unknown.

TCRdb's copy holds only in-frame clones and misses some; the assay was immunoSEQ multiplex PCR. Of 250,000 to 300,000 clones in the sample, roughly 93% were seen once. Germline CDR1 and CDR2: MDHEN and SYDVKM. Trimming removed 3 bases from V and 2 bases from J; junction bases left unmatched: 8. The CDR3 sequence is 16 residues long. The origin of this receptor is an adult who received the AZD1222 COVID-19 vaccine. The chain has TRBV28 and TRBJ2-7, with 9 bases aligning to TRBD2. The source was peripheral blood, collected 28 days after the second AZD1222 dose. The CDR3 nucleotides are TGTGCCAGCAGTTTGGAAGGGGCGGGAGGGCCCTACGAGCAGTACTTC. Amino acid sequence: CASSLEGAGGPYEQYF.